This T cell receptor (beta chain) stems from a study of regulatory T cells in long-lasting Graves disease. This clonotype was picked up many times. The time point: newly diagnosed GD, antithyroid drugs for less than 3 months. The TCR library used RNA extracted from PBMCs. To make TCR beta libraries, researchers used iRepertoire HTBI primers and Arm-PCR of CDR3 regions. TCRdb analysed the multiplex PCR reads with MiXCR anew, one entry per CDR3 protein. The table records over 450,000 distinct CDR3 sequences, around 11% of them present only once. The same sample was also studied in work on T cells in Graves' hyperthyroidism and ophthalmopathy. That paper states: Clinicians diagnosed patients from clinical symptoms, serum thyroxine and TRAb, thyroid ultrasound and orbital computed tomography. HTBI primers were used for first-round RT-PCR of the TCR CDR3. Blood also carried most thyroid clonotypes expanded above 0.001.

This TCR derives from a woman under 40 with Graves disease. Material: peripheral blood mononuclear cells (PBMCs), obtained at new diagnosis, from a patient treated with antithyroid drugs.

CDR3 region: CATRASGYNEQFF. In nucleotides, the CDR3 is TGTGCCACTAGGGCTAGCGGATACAATGAGCAGTTCTTC. The J gene is TRBJ2-1, the V gene TRBV24-1; the match to TRBD2 covers 7 bases. Germline loops: CDR1 KGHDR, CDR2 SFDVKD. The CDR3 loop spans 13 amino acids. The V and J ends lost 10 bases and 4 bases, in that order; junction bases with no gene match: 6.